These T cell receptor beta chains were read from a single sample in a study of shared clonotypes between healthy human individuals. Assay: immunoSEQ multiplex PCR; the TCRdb copy retains only in-frame clones and omits some. This sample yields 1.5 million to 2.5 million clones, of which approximately 95% are seen a single time; less than 1.5% belongs to the top ten. The sequenced sample consisted of naive CD8+ T cells sorted from blood. Receptors were obtained from a man younger than 30 in good health. CDR3s include the opening cysteine and the closing phenylalanine or tryptophan.

TRBV27	TRBJ1-2	CASSPHQGLPYGYTF
TRBV9	TRBJ2-7	CASSVDGSPYEQYF
TRBV21-1	TRBJ2-4	CASSKDAIMHIQYF
TRBV4-1	TRBJ2-5	CASSQVGSSGRGETQYF
TRBV7-2	TRBJ1-2	CASSLGSGNYGYTF
TRBV6-1	TRBJ1-2	CASSLGQGQSYGYTF
TRBV6-5	TRBJ2-5	CASSYLARGPQETQYF
TRBV5-6	TRBJ2-3	CASSPLEADTQYF
TRBV27	TRBJ2-7	CASSYDRAYEQYF
TRBV5-4	TRBJ2-2	CASSSLDTGELFF
TRBV27	TRBJ2-1	CASRAVGEQFF
TRBV5-5	TRBJ1-1	CASRPDTNTEAFF
TRBV6-1	TRBJ2-7	CASSVAGGSYEQYF
TRBV27	TRBJ2-7	CASTLTRPGTYEQYF
TRBV6-5	TRBJ2-2	CASSPGTVPGELFF
TRBV30	TRBJ2-7	CAWVPLVGGEQYF
TRBV6-5	TRBJ2-1	CASSTSGSSYNEQFF
TRBV6-5	TRBJ2-7	CASSPGVGSYEQYF
TRBV27	TRBJ2-2	CASSFGGDTGELFF
TRBV9	TRBJ2-1	CASSGSSGATYNEQFF
TRBV4-1	TRBJ1-4	CASSQTGWNEKLFF
TRBV21-1	TRBJ2-7	CASSKADRAPYEQYF
TRBV9	TRBJ2-2	CASSSWGGTGELFF
TRBV6-6	TRBJ2-7	CASSSSAAGPYEQYF
TRBV10-3	TRBJ2-5	CAIPTDGGAVETQYF
TRBV7-6	TRBJ2-3	CASSPSGRADTDTQYF
TRBV28	TRBJ1-5	CASSGRGLGQPQHF
TRBV7-9	TRBJ2-5	CASSSGQETQYF
TRBV6-5	TRBJ1-1	CASSYKAMNTEAFF
TRBV5-1	TRBJ2-1	CASSFELMGDEQFF
TRBV6-5	TRBJ1-2	CASSYPGWYGYTF
TRBV29-1	TRBJ2-7	CSVELESSYEQYF
TRBV6-1	TRBJ1-5	CASSEAHLTGGWDQPQHF
TRBV10-3	TRBJ1-4	CASSSPGQLNEKLFF
TRBV4-1	TRBJ1-4	CASSQDYPGTAEKLFF
TRBV4-1	TRBJ2-2	CASSLGTTGELFF
TRBV6-4	TRBJ2-7	CASSLPIDRGEQYF
TRBV28	TRBJ1-2	CASSPTSTGDGYTF
TRBV4-2	TRBJ1-1	CASSLDSYTEAFF
TRBV11-2	TRBJ1-5	CASSPLGQEGQPQHF
TRBV4-1	TRBJ2-7	CASSQDISSASYEQYF
TRBV27	TRBJ1-2	CASSLFQEGGYTF
TRBV4-1	TRBJ2-3	CASSQDFSTPKF
TRBV18	TRBJ2-7	CASSPPQGRSYEQYF
TRBV27	TRBJ2-7	CASSVTGFEQYF
TRBV7-8	TRBJ2-7	CASSLVTGGGGSFYEQYF
TRBV6-5	TRBJ1-2	CASSYSEGLASGYTF
TRBV7-9	TRBJ1-2	CASSLGGLGYGYTF
TRBV27	TRBJ2-3	CASSTPGLVNPDTQYF
TRBV4-3	TRBJ2-2	CASSQQDTNTGELFF
TRBV9	TRBJ1-3	CASSVISGGAGTIYF